This note documents a single T cell receptor (beta chain) sequence. This entry is derived from a study of blood T cell repertoires in COVID-19. Study summary: Spain, Italy and the United States supplied samples that represented acute and convalescent COVID-19. The analysed material was cDNA or gDNA that came from T cells, B-cell-depleted T cells, or PBMCs.

Original data processing: Reference gene primer amplification yielded estimated nucleated cell counts. TCRdb keeps only in-frame clones here, not all; method: immunoSEQ multiplex PCR. The D gene and trimming were derived from the DNA, and the V and J assignments and clone size from that table. This sample has about 250,000 clones, with around 81% found just once. V was clipped by 0 bases and J by 4 bases, with 7 bases between them. Germline-derived CDR1 and CDR2 are SGHDT and YYEEEE. The CDR3 covers 13 residues. The sequenced sample was peripheral blood. The chain carries TRBV5-6 and TRBJ1-2; D ambiguous. The TCR originated in a man in his fifties or sixties with active or convalescent COVID-19. The CDR3 here is CASSLDPGYGYTF. In DNA, the CDR3 is TGTGCCAGCAGCTTGGATCCGGGCTATGGCTACACCTTC.